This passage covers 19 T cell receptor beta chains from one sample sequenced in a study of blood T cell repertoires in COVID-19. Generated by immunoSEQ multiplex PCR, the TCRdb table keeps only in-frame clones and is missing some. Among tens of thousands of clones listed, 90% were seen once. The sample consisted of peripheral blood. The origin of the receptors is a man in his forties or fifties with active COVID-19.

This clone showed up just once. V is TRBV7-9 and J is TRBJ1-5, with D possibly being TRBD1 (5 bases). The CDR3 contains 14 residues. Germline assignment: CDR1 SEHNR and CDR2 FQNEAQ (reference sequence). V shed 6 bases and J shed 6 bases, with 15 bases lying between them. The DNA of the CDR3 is TGTGCCAGCAGTCAAGGGGTGGTCGCTCAGCCCCAGCATTTT. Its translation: CASSQGVVAQPQHF.

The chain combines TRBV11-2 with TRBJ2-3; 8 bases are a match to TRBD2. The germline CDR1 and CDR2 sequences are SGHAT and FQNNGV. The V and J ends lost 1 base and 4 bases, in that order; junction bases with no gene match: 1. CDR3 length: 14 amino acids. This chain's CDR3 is CASSLAGGPDTQYF. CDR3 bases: TGTGCCAGCAGCTTAGCGGGGGGGCCAGATACGCAGTATTTT.

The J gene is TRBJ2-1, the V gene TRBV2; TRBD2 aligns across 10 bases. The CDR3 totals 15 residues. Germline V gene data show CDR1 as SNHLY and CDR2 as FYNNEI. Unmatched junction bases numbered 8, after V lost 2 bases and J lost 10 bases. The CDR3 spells CASSEPSGGPGEQFF. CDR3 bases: TGTGCCAGCAGTGAACCTAGCGGGGGCCCGGGGGAGCAGTTCTTC.

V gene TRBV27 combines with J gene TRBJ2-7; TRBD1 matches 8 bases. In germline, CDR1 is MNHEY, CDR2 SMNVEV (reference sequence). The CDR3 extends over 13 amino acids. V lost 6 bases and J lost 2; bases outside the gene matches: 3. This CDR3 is CASRGQATYEQYF. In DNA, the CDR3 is TGTGCCAGCAGGGGACAGGCGACCTACGAGCAGTACTTC.

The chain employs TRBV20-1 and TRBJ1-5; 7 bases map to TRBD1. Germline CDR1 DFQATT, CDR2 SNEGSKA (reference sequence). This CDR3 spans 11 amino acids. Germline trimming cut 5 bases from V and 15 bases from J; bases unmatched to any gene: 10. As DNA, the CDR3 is TGCAGTGCTTTGCAGGGGGGAAGAACGCATTTT. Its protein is CSALQGGRTHF.

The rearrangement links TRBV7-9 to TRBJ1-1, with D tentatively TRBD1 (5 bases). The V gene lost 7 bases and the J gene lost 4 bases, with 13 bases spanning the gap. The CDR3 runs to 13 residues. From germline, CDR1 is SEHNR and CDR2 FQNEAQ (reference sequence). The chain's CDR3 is CASNGGGFTEAFF. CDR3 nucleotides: TGTGCCAGCAACGGCGGGGGATTCACTGAAGCTTTCTTT.

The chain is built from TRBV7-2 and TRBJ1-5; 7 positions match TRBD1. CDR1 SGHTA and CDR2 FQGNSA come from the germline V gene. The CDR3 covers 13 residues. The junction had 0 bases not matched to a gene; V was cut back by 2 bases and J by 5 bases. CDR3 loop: CASSLQGDQPQHF. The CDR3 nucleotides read TGTGCCAGCAGCTTACAGGGGGATCAGCCCCAGCATTTT.

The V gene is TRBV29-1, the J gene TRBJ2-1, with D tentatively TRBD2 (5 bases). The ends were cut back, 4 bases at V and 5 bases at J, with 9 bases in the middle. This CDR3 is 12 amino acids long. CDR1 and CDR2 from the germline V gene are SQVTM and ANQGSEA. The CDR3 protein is CSVARLNNEQFF. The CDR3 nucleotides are TGCAGCGTTGCCAGACTAAACAATGAGCAGTTCTTC.

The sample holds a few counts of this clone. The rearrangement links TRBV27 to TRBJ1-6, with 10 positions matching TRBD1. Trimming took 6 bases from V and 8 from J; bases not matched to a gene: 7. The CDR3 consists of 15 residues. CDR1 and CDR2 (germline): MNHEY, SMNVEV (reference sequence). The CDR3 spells CASSLTGGAYSPLHF. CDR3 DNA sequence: TGTGCCAGCAGCCTGACAGGGGGCGCGTATTCACCCCTCCACTTT.

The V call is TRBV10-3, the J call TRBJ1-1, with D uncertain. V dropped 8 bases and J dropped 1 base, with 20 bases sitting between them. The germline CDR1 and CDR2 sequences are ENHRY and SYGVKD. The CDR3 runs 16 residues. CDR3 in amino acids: CAISSVAGRQNTEAFF. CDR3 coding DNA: TGTGCCATCTCATCAGTGGCCGGCAGACAGAACACTGAAGCTTTCTTT.

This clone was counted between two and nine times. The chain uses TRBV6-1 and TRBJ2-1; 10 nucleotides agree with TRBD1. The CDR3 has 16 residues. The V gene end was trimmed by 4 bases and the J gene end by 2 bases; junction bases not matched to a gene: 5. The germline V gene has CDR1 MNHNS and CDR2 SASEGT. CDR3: CASSGLGQGTYNEQFF. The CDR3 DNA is TGTGCCAGCAGTGGTTTGGGACAGGGGACCTACAATGAGCAGTTCTTC.

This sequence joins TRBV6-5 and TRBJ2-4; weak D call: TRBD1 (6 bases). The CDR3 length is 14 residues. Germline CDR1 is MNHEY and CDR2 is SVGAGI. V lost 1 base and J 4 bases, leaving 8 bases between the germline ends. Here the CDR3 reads CASSYLGAKNIQYF. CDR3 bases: TGTGCCAGCAGTTACTTGGGGGCGAAAAACATTCAGTACTTC.

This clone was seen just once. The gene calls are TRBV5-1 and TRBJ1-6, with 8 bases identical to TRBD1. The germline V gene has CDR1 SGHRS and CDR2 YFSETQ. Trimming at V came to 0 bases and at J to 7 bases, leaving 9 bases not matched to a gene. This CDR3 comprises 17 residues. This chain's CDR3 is CASSLEAGGARNSPLHF. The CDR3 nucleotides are TGCGCCAGCAGCTTGGAGGCAGGGGGCGCGAGGAATTCACCCCTCCACTTT.

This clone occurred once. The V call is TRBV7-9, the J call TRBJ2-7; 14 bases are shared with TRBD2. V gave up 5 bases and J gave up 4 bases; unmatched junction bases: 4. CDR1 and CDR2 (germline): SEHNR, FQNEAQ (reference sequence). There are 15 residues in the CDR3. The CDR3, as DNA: TGTGCCAGCAGCCCAGGACTAGCGGGGGGTTACGAGCAGTACTTC. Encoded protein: CASSPGLAGGYEQYF.

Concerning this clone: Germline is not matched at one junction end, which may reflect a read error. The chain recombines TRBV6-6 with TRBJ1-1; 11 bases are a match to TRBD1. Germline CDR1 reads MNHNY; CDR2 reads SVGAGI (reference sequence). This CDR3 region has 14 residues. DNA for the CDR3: TGTGCCAGCAGTCGGGACAGGGGGGCGCTAATAGCGGAGTTC. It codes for CASSRDRGALIAEF.

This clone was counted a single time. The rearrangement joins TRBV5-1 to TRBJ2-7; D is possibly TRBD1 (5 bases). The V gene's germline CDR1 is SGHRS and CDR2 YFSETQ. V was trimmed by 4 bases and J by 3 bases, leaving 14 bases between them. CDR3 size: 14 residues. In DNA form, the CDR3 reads TGCGCCAGCAGCCAAGGGGCAGGCAACTACGAGCAGTACTTC. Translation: CASSQGAGNYEQYF.

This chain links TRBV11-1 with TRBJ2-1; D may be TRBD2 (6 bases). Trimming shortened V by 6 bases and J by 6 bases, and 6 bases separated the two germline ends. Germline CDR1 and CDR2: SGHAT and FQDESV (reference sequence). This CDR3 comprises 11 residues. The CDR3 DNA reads TGTGCCAGCAGGCGGGGCAATGAGCAGTTCTTC. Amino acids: CASRRGNEQFF.

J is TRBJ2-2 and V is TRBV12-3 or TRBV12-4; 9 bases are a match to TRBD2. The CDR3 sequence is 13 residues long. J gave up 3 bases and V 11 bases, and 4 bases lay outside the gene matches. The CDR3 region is CALERGDTGELFF. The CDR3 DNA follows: TGTGCCCTCGAGCGGGGGGACACCGGGGAGCTGTTTTTT.

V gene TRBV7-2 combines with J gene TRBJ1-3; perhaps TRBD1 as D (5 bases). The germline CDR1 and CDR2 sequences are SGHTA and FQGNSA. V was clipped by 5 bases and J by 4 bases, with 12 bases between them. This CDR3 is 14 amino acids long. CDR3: CASSPGGTGNTIYF. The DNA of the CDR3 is TGTGCCAGCAGCCCTGGGGGGACGGGAAACACCATATATTTT. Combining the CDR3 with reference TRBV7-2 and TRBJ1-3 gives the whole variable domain GAGVSQSPSNKVTEKGKDVELRCDPISGHTALYWYRQSLGQGLEFLIYFQGNSAPDKSGLPSDRFSAERTGGSVSTLTIQRTQQEDSAVYLCASSPGGTGNTIYFGEGSWLTVV.